Detailed here is one T cell receptor (beta chain). Its antigen is not known. Sequenced by immunoSEQ multiplex PCR; TCRdb stores in-frame clones only, minus some. The sample yields fewer than 80,000 clones, around 91% seen once. These data come from a study of OX40 agonist ivuxolimab in advanced cancers. Looking at the study overall: Males comprised approximately 84% of the group, whose mean age was roughly 64 years (range about 20 to 79).

Regarding the study as a whole: At doses 0.1 to 3.0 mg/kg, CD4+ and CD8+ clones expanded. Relative to CD4+ cells, CD8+ T cells on average had more expanded clones.

CDR1 is LGHNA and CDR2 is YNFKEQ in the germline V gene. V trimming: 1 base; J trimming: 1 base; junction bases outside the gene matches: 6. The CDR3 totals 16 residues. The TCR originated in an adult with an advanced solid tumor such as melanoma, head and neck, liver or kidney cancer. The sample was CD4+ or CD8+ T cells sorted from blood, taken in a trial of the OX40 agonist ivuxolimab. J is TRBJ1-1 and V is TRBV4-2; 7 bases line up with TRBD1. The CDR3 nucleotides read TGTGCCAGCAGCCAAGGATCCCGGGACAGGAACACTGAAGCTTTCTTT. Amino acids: CASSQGSRDRNTEAFF.